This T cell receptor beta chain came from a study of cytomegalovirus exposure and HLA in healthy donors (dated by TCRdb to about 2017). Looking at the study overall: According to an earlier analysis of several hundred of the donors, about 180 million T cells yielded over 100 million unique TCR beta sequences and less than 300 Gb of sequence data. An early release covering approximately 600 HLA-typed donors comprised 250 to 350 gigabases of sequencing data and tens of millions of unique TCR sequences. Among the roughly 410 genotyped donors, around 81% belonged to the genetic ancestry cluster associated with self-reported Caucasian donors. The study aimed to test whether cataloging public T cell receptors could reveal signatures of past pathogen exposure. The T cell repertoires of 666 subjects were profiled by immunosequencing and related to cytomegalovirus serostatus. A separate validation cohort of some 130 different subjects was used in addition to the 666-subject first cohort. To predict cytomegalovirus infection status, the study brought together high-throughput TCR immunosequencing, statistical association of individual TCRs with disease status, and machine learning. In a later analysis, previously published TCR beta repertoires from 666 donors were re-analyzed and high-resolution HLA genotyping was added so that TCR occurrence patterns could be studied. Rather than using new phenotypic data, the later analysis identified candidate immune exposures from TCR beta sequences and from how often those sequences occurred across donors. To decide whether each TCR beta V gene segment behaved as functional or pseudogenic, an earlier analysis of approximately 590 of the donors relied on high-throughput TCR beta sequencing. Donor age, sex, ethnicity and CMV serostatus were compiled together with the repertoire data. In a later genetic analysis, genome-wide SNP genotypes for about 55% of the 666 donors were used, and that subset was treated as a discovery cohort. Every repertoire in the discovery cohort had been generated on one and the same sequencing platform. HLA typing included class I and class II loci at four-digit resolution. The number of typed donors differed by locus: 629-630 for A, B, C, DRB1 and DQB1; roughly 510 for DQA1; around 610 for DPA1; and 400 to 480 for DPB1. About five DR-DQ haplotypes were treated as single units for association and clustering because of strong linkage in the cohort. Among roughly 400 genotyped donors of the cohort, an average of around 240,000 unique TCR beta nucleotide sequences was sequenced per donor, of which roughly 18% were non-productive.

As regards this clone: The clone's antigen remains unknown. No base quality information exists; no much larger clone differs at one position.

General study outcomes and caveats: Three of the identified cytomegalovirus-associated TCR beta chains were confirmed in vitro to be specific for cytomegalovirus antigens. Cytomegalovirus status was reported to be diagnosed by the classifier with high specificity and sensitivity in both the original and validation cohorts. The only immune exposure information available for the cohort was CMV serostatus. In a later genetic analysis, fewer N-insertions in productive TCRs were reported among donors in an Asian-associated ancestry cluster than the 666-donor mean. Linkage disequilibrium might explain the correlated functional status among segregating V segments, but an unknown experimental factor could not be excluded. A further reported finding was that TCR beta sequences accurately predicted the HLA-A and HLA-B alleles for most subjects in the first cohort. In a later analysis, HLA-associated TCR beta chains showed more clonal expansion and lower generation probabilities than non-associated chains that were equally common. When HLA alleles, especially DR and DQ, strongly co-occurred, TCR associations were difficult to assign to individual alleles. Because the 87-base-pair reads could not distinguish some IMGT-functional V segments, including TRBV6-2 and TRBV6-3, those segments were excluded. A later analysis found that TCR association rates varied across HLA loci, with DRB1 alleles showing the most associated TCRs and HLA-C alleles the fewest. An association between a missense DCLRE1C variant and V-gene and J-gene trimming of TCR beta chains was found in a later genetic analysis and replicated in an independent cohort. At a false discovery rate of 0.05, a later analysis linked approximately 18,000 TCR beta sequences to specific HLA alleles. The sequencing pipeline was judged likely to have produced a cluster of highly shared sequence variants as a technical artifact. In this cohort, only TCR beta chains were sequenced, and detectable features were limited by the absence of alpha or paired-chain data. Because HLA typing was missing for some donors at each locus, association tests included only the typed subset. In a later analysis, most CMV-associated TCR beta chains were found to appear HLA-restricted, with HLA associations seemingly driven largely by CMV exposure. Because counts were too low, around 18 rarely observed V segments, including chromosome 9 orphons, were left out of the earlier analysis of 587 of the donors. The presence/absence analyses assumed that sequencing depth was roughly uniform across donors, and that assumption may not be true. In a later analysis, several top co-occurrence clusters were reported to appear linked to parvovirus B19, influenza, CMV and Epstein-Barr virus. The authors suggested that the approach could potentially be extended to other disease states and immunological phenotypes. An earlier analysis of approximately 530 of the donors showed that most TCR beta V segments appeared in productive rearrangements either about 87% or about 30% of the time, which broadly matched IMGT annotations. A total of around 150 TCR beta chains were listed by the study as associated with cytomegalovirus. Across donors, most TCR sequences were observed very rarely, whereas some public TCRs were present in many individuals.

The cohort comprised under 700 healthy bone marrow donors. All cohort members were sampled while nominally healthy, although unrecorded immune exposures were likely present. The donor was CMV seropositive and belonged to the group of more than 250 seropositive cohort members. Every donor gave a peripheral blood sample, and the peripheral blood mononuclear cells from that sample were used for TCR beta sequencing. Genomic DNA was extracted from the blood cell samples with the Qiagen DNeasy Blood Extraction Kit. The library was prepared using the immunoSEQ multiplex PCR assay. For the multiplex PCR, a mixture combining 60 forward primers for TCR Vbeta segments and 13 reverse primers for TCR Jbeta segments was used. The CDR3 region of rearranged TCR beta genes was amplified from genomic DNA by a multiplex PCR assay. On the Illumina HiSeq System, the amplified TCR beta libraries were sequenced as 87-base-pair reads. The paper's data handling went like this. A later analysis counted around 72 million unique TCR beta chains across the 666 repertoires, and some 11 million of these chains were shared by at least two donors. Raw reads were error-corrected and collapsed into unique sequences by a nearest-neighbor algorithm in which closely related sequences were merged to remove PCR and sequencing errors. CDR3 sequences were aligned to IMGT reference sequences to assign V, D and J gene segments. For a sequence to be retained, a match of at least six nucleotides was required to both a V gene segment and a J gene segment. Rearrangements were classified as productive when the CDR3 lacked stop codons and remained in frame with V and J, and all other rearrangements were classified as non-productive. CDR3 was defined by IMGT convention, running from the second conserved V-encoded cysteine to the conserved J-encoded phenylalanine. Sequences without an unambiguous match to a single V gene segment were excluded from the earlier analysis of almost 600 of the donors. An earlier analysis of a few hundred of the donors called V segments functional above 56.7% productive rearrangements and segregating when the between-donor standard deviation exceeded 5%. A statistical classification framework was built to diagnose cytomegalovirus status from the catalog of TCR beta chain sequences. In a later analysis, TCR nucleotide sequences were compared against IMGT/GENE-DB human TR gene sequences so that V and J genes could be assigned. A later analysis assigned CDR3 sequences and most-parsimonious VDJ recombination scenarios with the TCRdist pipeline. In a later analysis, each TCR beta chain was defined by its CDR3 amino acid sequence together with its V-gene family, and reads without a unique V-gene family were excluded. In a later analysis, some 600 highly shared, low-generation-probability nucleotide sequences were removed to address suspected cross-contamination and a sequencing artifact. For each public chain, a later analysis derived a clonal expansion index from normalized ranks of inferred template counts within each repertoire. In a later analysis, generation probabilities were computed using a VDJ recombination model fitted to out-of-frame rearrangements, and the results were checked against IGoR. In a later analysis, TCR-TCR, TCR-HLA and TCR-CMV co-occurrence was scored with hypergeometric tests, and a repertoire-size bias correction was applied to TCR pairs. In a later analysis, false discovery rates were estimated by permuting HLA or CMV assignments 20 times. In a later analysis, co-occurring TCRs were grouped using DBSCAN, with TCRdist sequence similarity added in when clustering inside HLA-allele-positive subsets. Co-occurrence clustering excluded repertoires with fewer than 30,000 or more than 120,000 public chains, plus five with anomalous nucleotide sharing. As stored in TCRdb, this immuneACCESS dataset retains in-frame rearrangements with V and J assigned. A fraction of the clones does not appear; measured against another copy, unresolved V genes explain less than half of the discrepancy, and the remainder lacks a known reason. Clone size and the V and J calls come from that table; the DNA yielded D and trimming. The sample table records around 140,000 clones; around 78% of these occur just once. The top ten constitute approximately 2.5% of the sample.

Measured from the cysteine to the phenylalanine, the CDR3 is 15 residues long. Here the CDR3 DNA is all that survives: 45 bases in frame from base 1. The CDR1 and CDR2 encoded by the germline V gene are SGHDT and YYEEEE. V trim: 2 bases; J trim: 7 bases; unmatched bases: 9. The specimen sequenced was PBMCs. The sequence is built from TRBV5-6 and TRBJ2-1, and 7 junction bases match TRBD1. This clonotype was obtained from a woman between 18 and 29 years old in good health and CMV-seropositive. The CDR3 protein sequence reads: CASSFDRVAWNEQFF. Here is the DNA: TGTGCCAGCAGCTTCGACAGGGTAGCTTGGAATGAGCAGTTCTTC.